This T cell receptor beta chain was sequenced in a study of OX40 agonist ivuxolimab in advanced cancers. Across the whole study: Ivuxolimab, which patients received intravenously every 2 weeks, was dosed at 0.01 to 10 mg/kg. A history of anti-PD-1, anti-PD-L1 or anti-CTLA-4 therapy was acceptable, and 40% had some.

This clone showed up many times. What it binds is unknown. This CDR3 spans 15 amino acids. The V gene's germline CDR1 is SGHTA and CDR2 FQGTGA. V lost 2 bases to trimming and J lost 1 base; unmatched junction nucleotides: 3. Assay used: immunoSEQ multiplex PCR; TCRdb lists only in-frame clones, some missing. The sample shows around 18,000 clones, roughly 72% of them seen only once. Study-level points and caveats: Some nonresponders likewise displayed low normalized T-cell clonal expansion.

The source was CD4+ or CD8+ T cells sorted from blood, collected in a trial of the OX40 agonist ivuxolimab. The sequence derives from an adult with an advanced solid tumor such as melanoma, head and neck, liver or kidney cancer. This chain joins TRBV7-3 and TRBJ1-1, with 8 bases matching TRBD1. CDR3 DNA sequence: TGTGCCAGCAGCTTATCAGGGGGCCCGAACACTGAAGCTTTCTTT. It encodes CASSLSGGPNTEAFF.